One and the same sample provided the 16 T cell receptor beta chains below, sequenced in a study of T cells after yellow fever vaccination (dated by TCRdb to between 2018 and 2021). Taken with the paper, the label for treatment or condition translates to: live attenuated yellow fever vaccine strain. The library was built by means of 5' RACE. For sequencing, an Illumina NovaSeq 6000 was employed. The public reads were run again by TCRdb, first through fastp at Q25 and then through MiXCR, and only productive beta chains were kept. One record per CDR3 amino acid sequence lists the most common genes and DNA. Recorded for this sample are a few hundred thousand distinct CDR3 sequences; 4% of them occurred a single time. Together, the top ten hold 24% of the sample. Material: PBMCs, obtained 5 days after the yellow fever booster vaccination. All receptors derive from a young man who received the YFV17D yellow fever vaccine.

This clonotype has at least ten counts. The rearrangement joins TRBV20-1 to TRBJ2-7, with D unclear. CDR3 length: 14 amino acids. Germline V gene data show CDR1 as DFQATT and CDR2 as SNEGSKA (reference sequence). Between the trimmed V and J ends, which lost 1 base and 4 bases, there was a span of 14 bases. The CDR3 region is CSARAVYIPYEQYF. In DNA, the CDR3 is TGCAGTGCTAGAGCCGTATACATACCATACGAGCAGTACTTC.

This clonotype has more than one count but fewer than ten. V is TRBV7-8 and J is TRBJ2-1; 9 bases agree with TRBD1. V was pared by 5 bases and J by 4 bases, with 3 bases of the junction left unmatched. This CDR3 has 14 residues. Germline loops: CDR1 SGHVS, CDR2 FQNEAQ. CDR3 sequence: CASSPGTGYNEQFF. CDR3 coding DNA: TGTGCCAGCAGCCCCGGGACAGGGTACAATGAGCAGTTCTTC.

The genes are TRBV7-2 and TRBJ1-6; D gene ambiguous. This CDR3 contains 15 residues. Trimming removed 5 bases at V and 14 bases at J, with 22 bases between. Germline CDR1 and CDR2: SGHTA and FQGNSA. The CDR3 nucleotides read TGTGCCAGCAGCCGCGGAGTCCTTCAAGCCGGCACCCTCCACTTT. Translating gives CASSRGVLQAGTLHF.

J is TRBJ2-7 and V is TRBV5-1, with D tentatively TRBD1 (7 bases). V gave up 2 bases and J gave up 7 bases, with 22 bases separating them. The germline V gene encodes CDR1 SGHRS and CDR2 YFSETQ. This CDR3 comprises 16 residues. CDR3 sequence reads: CASSFWAGGGFREQYF. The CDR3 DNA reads TGCGCCAGCAGCTTCTGGGCAGGAGGGGGCTTCAGGGAGCAGTACTTC.

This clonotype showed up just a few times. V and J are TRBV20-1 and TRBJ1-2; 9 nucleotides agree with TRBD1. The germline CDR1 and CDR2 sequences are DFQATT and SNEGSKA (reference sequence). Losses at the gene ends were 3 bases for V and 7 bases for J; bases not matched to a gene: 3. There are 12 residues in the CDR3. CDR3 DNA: TGCAGTGCTAGTGTGGACAGGGGTGGCTACACCTTC. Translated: CSASVDRGGYTF.

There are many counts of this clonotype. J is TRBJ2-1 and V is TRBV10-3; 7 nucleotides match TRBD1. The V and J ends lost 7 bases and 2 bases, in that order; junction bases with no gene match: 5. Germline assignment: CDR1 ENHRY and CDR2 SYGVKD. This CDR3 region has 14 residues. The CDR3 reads CAITRDRAYNEQFF. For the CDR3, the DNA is TGTGCCATCACCCGGGACAGAGCCTACAATGAGCAGTTCTTC.

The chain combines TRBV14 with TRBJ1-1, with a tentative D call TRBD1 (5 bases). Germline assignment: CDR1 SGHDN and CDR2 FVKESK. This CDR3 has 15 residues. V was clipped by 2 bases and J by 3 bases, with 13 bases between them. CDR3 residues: CASSQLGEGYTEAFF. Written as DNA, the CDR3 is TGTGCCAGCAGCCAACTAGGGGAGGGTTACACTGAAGCTTTCTTT.

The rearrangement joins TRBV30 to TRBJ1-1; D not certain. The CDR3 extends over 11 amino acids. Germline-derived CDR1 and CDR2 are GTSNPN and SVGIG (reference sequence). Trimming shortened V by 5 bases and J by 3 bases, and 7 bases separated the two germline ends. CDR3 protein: CAWAVHTEAFF. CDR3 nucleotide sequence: TGTGCCTGGGCTGTACACACTGAAGCTTTCTTT.

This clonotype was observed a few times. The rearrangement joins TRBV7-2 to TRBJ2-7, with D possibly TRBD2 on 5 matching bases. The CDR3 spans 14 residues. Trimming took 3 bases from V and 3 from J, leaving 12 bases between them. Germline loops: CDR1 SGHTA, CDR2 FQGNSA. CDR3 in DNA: TGTGCCAGCAGCTTTGGGAGTACCGGCTACGAGCAGTACTTC. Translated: CASSFGSTGYEQYF.

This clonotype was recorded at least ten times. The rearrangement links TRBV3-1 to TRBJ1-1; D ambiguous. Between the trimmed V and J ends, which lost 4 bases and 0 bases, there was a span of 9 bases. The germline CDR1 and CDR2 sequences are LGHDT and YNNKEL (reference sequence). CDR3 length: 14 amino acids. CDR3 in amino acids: CASSRADMNTEAFF. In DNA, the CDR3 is TGTGCCAGCAGCCGGGCAGATATGAACACTGAAGCTTTCTTT.

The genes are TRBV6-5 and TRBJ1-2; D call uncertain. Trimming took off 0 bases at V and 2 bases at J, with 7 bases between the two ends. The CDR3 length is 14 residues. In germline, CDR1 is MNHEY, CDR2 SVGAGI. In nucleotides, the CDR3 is TGTGCCAGCAGTTACTCGTTTACGAACTATGGCTACACCTTC. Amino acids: CASSYSFTNYGYTF.

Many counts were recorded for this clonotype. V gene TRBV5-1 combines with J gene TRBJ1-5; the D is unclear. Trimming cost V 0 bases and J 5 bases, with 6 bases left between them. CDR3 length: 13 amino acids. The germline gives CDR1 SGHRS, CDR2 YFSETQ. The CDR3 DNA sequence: TGCGCCAGCAGCTTGGCCGGGGATCAGCCCCAGCATTTT. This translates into CASSLAGDQPQHF.

In DNA form, the CDR3 reads TGTGCCAGTAGTACCCGGGACAGCACTAACTATGGCTACACCTTC. The encoded protein is CASSTRDSTNYGYTF. This chain uses TRBV19 with TRBJ1-2, with TRBD1 matching 7 bases. CDR1 LNHDA and CDR2 SQIVND come from the germline V gene (reference sequence). This CDR3 region has 15 residues. The V and J ends lost 4 bases and 0 bases, in that order; junction bases with no gene match: 5.

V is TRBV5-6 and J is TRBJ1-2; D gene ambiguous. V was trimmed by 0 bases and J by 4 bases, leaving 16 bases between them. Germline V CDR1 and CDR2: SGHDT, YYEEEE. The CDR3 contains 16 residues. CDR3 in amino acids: CASSLGSRVRVYGYTF. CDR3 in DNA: TGTGCCAGCAGCTTGGGCAGCCGGGTTCGGGTCTATGGCTACACCTTC. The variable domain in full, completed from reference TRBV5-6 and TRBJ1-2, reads DAGVTQSPTHLIKTRGQQVTLRCSPKSGHDTVSWYQQALGQGPQFIFQYYEEEERQRGNFPDRFSGHQFPNYSSELNVNALLLGDSALYLCASSLGSRVRVYGYTFGSGTRLTVV.

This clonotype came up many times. DNA of the CDR3: TGCGCCAGCAGCTTGCCTTGGCGGGGCCGCACAGATACGCAGTATTTT. It is translated as CASSLPWRGRTDTQYF. The gene calls are TRBV5-1 and TRBJ2-3; D may be TRBD2 (6 bases). Germline V gene sequence: CDR1 SGHRS, CDR2 YFSETQ. CDR3 size: 16 residues. V was pared by 1 base and J by 1 base, with 13 bases between.

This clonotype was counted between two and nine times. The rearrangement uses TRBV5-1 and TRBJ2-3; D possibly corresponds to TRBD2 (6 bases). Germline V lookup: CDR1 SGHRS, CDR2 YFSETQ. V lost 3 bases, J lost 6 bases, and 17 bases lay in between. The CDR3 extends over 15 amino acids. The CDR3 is CASSSGTSRGDTQYF. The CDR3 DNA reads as TGCGCCAGCAGCTCCGGGACTTCCAGAGGCGATACGCAGTATTTT.